This T cell receptor (beta chain) originates from a study of blood T cell repertoires in COVID-19. Study-wide background: Acute and convalescent COVID-19 samples came from the United States, Italy and Spain. T cells, B-cell-depleted T cells, or PBMCs provided the cDNA or gDNA that served as material.

Trimming shortened V by 6 bases and J by 6 bases, and 18 bases separated the two germline ends. Per the germline V gene, CDR1 is KGHSH and CDR2 is LQKENI. CDR3 length: 15 residues. Authors' methods: Estimation of nucleated cell counts was performed using reference gene primer amplification. Data came from immunoSEQ multiplex PCR; TCRdb stores just in-frame clones and leaves some out. V, J and clone size are those of that table, while D and trimming were read from the DNA. The table shows fewer than 300,000 clones, with 85% to 90% occurring only once. Seattle enrolled patients during active infection and tracked them longitudinally.

The sequenced sample consisted of peripheral blood. The chain combines TRBV18 with TRBJ2-1; D possibly corresponds to TRBD2 (6 bases). The receptor comes from a woman between 45 and 60 years old with COVID-19, enrolled during active disease. As DNA, the CDR3 is TGTGCCAGCTCCCCAAGACTAGGAAGTACCAATGAGCAGTTCTTC. Its translation is CASSPRLGSTNEQFF.